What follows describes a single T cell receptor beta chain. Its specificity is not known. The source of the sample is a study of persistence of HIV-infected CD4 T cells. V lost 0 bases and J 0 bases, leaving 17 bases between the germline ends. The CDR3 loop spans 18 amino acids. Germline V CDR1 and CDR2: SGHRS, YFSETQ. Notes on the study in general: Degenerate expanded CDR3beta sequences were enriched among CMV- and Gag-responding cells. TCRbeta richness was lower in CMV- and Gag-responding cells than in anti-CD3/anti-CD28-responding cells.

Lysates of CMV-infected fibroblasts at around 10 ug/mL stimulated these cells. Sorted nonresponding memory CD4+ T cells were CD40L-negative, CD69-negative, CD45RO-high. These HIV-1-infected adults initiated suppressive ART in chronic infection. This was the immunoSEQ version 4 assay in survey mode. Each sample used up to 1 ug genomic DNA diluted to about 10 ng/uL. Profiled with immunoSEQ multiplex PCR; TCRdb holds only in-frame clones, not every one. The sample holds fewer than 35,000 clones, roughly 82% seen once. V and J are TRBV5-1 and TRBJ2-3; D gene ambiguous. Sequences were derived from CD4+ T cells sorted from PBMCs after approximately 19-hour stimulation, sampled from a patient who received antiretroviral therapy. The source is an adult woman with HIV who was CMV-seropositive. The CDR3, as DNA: TGCGCCAGCAGCTTGGATGCAAGAAGCATTACTAGCACAGATACGCAGTATTTT. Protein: CASSLDARSITSTDTQYF. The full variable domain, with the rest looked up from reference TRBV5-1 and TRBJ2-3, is KAGVTQTPRYLIKTRGQQVTLSCSPISGHRSVSWYQQTPGQGLQFLFEYFSETQRNKGNFPGRFSGRQFSNSRSEMNVSTLELGDSALYLCASSLDARSITSTDTQYFGPGTRLTVL.